These 15 T cell receptor beta chains share one sample of origin, sequenced in a study of radiotherapy plus CTLA-4 blockade in lung cancer. Libraries were prepared by immunoSEQ multiplex PCR; TCRdb keeps only in-frame clonotypes and omits some of them. In the table there are some 30,000 clones, about 81% of which are singletons. Sequences were derived from peripheral blood, sampled from a patient treated with radiotherapy plus ipilimumab. These TCRs come from a human donor with non-small cell lung cancer that progressed on radiotherapy plus ipilimumab.

The chain joins TRBV7-2 to TRBJ2-7; D not certain. Germline V gene data show CDR1 as SGHTA and CDR2 as FQGNSA. This CDR3 is 14 amino acids long. V lost 3 bases to trimming and J lost 0 bases, with 9 bases between them. CDR3 region: CASSFQRSSYEQYF. The CDR3 DNA follows: TGTGCCAGCAGCTTTCAGCGTAGCTCCTACGAGCAGTACTTC.

A few counts support this clone. V and J are TRBV6-6 and TRBJ2-5; 9 bases match TRBD2. The J call may be in error: the DNA end matches TRBJ2-7 better. The germline V gene has CDR1 MNHNY and CDR2 SVGAGI (reference sequence). The CDR3 is 14 amino acids. The CDR3 DNA sequence: TGTGCCAGCCAGATAGCGGGGGAAAACTACGAGCAGTACTTC. This translates into CASQIAGENYEQYF.

In this sample, this clone turned up a few times. The genes are TRBV27 and TRBJ2-7; 10 positions agree with TRBD2. This CDR3 is built from 14 residues. The germline V gene has CDR1 MNHEY and CDR2 SMNVEV (reference sequence). Trimming cost V 4 bases and J 4 bases; bases outside gene matches: 4. CDR3 bases: TGTGCCAGCAGTTACCGGACTAGCGGTTACGAGCAGTACTTC. The encoded protein is CASSYRTSGYEQYF.

This chain connects TRBV5-8 to TRBJ1-2, with 7 nucleotides matching TRBD1. This CDR3 has 17 amino acids. J lost 0 bases, V lost 0 bases, and 8 bases had no gene match. CDR1 is SGHTS, CDR2 YDEGEE, per germline. CDR3 sequence: CASSLGDRDPTNYGYTF. DNA of the CDR3: TGTGCCAGCAGCTTGGGAGACAGGGATCCCACTAACTATGGCTACACCTTC.

The count of this clone is one. This chain joins TRBV6-5 and TRBJ2-5; D is perhaps TRBD2 (7 bases). V dropped 7 bases and J dropped 4 bases, with 19 bases sitting between them. Germline CDR1 and CDR2: MNHEY and SVGAGI. The CDR3 has 15 residues. The CDR3: CASKRGGGGGETQYF. The CDR3 DNA is TGTGCCAGCAAGCGGGGCGGGGGCGGAGGAGAGACCCAGTACTTC.

This rearrangement joins TRBV18 to TRBJ1-4, with 7 bases identical to TRBD1. From germline, CDR1 is KGHSH and CDR2 LQKENI. Losses at the gene ends were 3 bases for V and 0 bases for J; bases not matched to a gene: 7. The CDR3 length is 17 residues. The CDR3 sequence is CASSPGTAPSTNEKLFF. DNA of the CDR3: TGTGCCAGCTCACCCGGGACAGCTCCCTCAACTAATGAAAAACTGTTTTTT.

J is TRBJ2-1 and V is TRBV27, with 7 bases lining up with TRBD2. With 2 bases clipped from V and 4 bases from J, the junction kept 5 bases outside the gene matches. Germline CDR1 is MNHEY and CDR2 is SMNVEV (reference sequence). This CDR3 has 15 residues. DNA of the CDR3: TGTGCCAGCAGTTTAAGGCTAGCGGTTTACAATGAGCAGTTCTTC. Amino acids: CASSLRLAVYNEQFF.

The rearrangement uses TRBV4-1 and TRBJ1-2, with 11 bases lining up with TRBD1. Germline V lookup: CDR1 MGHRA, CDR2 YSYEKL. J was trimmed by 6 bases and V by 4 bases; bases with no gene match: 7. The CDR3 covers 15 residues. CDR3 region: CASSPLGTGGNGYTF. Written as DNA, the CDR3 is TGCGCCAGCAGCCCGCTGGGGACAGGGGGGAATGGCTACACCTTC.

The chain links TRBV5-1 to TRBJ2-1; 9 bases are shared with TRBD1. V was clipped by 4 bases and J by 8 bases; unmatched bases: 10. CDR1 is SGHRS, CDR2 YFSETQ, per germline. The CDR3 has 15 residues. CDR3 residues: CASSLLGDRVHEQFF. The CDR3 DNA reads as TGCGCCAGCAGCCTTTTAGGGGACAGGGTCCATGAGCAGTTCTTC.

The chain combines TRBV7-9 with TRBJ1-1, with 7 bases matching TRBD1. Trimming at V came to 5 bases and at J to 10 bases, leaving 19 bases not matched to a gene. This CDR3 has 16 amino acids. The germline CDR1 and CDR2 sequences are SEHNR and FQNEAQ (reference sequence). This CDR3 reads CASSLLRADQGVGAFF. The CDR3, as DNA: TGTGCCAGCAGCCTCCTCAGAGCCGACCAGGGGGTAGGAGCTTTCTTT.

The gene calls are TRBV6-1 and TRBJ1-4, with 10 bases that match TRBD1. The CDR3 is made up of 14 amino acids. Germline CDR1 and CDR2: MNHNS and SASEGT. The J segment lost 8 bases and the V segment lost 8 bases, leaving 8 bases of the junction unmatched. CDR3 region: CASGPGTGVEKLFF. The CDR3 nucleotides are TGTGCCAGCGGGCCCGGGACAGGGGTAGAAAAACTGTTTTTT.

CDR3 in DNA: TGCGCCAGCAGCCAAGATAACGTACAGGGACTATTGGCCGGGGAGCTGTTTTTT. Translating gives CASSQDNVQGLLAGELFF. The rearrangement links TRBV4-3 to TRBJ2-2, with D maybe TRBD2 (7 bases). CDR1 LGHNA and CDR2 YSLEER come from the germline V gene. V shed 0 bases and J shed 6 bases, with 20 bases lying between them. The CDR3 is 18 residues long.

This chain connects TRBV12-2 to TRBJ1-2; the D segment call TRBD1 is taken from the table without a DNA check. TRBV12-2 is a recognized pseudogene. The CDR3 extends over 14 amino acids. The CDR3 bases are TGTGCAAGTCGCTTATCAGCCAGGGCGGATGGCTACACCTTC. Its protein is CASRLSARADGYTF.

The rearrangement uses TRBV18 and TRBJ1-6; no firm D call. Trimming took 2 bases from V and 0 from J, leaving 14 bases between them. Germline-derived CDR1 and CDR2 are KGHSH and LQKENI. The CDR3 sequence is 18 residues long. The CDR3 DNA follows: TGTGCCAGCTCACCAGGAGCCGTGAGGAGCTCCTATAATTCACCCCTCCACTTT. This gives the protein CASSPGAVRSSYNSPLHF.

The J gene is TRBJ2-2, the V gene TRBV2; tentatively, D is TRBD2 (6 bases). CDR1 SNHLY and CDR2 FYNNEI come from the germline V gene. The CDR3 length is 13 residues. Between the trimmed V and J ends, which lost 7 bases and 8 bases, there was a span of 14 bases. This CDR3 is CASTQLARGELFF. The CDR3 DNA follows: TGTGCCAGCACCCAGCTAGCGAGGGGGGAGCTGTTTTTT.